This T cell receptor (beta chain) was recovered during a study of T cells expressing NK-cell markers. On this clonotype: What it binds is unknown.

UMIs accompanied the 5'RACE template switching by which TCR beta cDNA was made. For each CDR3 protein, TCRdb gives one entry from its re-call of the 5' RACE reads, without DNA. The sample has 140,000 to 150,000 distinct CDR3 sequences. Regarding the study as a whole: Of the CD8+ T cells in a handful of donors, about 1.0-7.0% belonged to dominant NKG2C+ clonotypes. Whether the expanded NKG2C+ T cell clones recognized HCMV remained unclear.

This CDR3 region has 15 residues. The germline V gene encodes CDR1 SEHNR and CDR2 FQNEAQ (reference sequence). The clonotype originates from a man younger than 35 in good health. The specimen was blood T cells: a sorted CD56 or NKG2C T cell subset, CD4+ or CD8+ T cells, or bulk PBMC T cells (not recorded which). The chain links TRBV7-9 to TRBJ2-5; TCRdb's D call of TRBD1 is untestable without DNA. The CDR3 reads CASSPGDGRQETQYF.